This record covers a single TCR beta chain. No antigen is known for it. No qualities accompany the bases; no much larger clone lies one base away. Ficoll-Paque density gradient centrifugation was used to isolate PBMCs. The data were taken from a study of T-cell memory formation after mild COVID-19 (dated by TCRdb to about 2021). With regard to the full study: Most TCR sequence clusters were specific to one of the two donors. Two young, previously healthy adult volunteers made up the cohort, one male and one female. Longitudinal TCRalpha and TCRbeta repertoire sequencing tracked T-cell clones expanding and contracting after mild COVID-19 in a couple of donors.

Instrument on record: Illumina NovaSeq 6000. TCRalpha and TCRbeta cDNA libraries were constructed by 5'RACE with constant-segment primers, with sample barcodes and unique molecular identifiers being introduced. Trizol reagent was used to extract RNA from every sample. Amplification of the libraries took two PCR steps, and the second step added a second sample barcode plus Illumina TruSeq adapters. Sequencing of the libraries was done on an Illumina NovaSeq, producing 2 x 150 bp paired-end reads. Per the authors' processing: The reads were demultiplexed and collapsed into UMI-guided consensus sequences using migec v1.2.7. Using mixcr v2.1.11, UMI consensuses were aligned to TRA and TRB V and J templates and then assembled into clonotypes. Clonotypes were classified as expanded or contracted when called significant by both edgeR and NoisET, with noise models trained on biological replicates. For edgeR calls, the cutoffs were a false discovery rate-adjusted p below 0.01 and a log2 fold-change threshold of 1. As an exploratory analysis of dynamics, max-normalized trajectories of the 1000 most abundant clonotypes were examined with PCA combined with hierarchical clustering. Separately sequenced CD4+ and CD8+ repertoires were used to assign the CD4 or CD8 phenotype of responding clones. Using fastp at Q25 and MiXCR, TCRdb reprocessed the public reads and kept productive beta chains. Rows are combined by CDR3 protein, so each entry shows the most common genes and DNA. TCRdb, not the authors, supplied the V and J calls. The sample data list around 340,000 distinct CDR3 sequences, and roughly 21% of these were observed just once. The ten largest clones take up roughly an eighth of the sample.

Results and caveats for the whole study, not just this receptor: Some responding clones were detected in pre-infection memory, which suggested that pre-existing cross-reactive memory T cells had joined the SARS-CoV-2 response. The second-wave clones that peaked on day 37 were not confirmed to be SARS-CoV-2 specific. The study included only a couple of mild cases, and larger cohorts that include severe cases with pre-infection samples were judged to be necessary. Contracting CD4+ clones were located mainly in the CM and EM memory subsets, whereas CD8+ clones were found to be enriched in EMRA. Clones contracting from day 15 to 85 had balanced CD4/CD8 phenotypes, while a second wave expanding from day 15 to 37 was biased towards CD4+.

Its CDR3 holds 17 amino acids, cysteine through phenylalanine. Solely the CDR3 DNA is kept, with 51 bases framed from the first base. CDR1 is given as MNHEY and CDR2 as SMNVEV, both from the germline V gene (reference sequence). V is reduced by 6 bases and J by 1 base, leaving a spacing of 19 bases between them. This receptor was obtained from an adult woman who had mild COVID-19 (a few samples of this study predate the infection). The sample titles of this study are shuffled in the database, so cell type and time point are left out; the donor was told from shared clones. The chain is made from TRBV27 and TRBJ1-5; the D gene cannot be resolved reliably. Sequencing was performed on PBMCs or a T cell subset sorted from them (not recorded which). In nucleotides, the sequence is TGTGCCAGCAGATCCCGCGTCGGAGTAGGGAGCAATCAGCCCCAGCATTTT. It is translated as CASRSRVGVGSNQPQHF.